The clone carrying this T cell receptor (beta chain) was counted ten times or more. Its antigen is as yet unknown. Unique molecular identifiers were present on the cDNA, and a universal primer site came from template switching. A single record per CDR3 protein comes from TCRdb applying MiXCR to the 5' RACE reads. This sample has some 250,000 distinct CDR3 sequences, with 12% found just once. The CDR3 sequence is 14 residues long. V was shortened by 8 bases and J by 5 bases, with 18 bases between the two germline ends. The data belong to a study of identical twins. Regarding the study as a whole: Modeled out-of-frame TCR alpha sharing in monozygotic twins fell below observed levels. Invariant cells of the MAIT and iNKT types might have partly distorted the zero-insertion analyses. There were fewer insertions in abundant cord blood beta clonotypes, but memory repertoires showed no such pattern.

The data were also submitted as part of a second study, on yellow fever vaccine responses in identical twins.

This TCR was recovered from a woman younger than 35 in good health. The specimen sequenced was memory (CD45RO+) T cells sorted from blood. The chain combines TRBV12-3 or TRBV12-4 with TRBJ1-1, with D possibly being TRBD1 (6 bases). Here the CDR3 reads CASRYTGLRTEAFF. CDR3 coding DNA: TGTGCCAGCCGATACACAGGGTTAAGGACTGAAGCTTTCTTT.